Shown below are 16 T cell receptor beta chains from a single sample sequenced in a study of blood T cell repertoires in COVID-19. TCRdb's table, derived via immunoSEQ multiplex PCR, lists solely in-frame clones and lacks some. This sample has some 75,000 clones, with more than 70% found just once. Sequencing input: peripheral blood. The receptors were sampled from a man in his forties or fifties with COVID-19, enrolled during active disease.

This rearrangement joins TRBV5-1 to TRBJ2-5, with 14 nucleotides matching TRBD2. CDR1 is SGHRS and CDR2 is YFSETQ in the germline V gene. Trimming cost V 2 bases and J 3 bases; bases outside gene matches: 3. This CDR3 contains 16 residues. The CDR3 DNA follows: TGCGCCAGCAGCTTCGGGGGACTAGCGGGAGAAGAGACCCAGTACTTC. It specifies CASSFGGLAGEETQYF.

The chain recombines TRBV11-2 with TRBJ2-7; TRBD1 aligns across 7 bases. Germline V gene lookup returns CDR1 SGHAT and CDR2 FQNNGV. CDR3 size: 14 residues. J was trimmed by 1 base and V by 5 bases; bases with no gene match: 5. The CDR3 nucleotides read TGTGCCAGCAGCCCCTCGGACAGGTCCTACGAGCAGTACTTC. It specifies CASSPSDRSYEQYF.

This clone was seen more than once but under ten times. The chain carries TRBV28 and TRBJ2-3; a possible D gene is TRBD2 (6 bases). The V gene's germline CDR1 is MDHEN and CDR2 SYDVKM. V shed 7 bases and J shed 0 bases, with 8 bases lying between them. CDR3 length: 13 residues. CDR3 in DNA: TGTGCCAGCAACGGGGGTAGCACAGATACGCAGTATTTT. Translation: CASNGGSTDTQYF.

The chain carries TRBV6-4 and TRBJ2-1; D possibly corresponds to TRBD2 (6 bases). Germline V gives CDR1 MRHNA, CDR2 SNTAGT. Trimming removed 5 bases at V and 5 bases at J, with 10 bases between. The CDR3 sequence is 13 residues long. This chain's CDR3 is CASSKRVNNEQFF. CDR3 in DNA: TGTGCCAGCAGTAAGCGGGTCAACAATGAGCAGTTCTTC.

V and J are TRBV6-5 and TRBJ2-7, with TRBD1 matching over 9 bases. Germline assignment: CDR1 MNHEY and CDR2 SVGAGI. With V trimmed by 5 bases and J by 2 bases, 4 bases remained unmatched. The CDR3 contains 14 residues. The CDR3 nucleotides are TGTGCCAGCAGTAAAACAGGGGGCCCCTACGAGCAGTACTTC. Protein sequence: CASSKTGGPYEQYF.

The chain links TRBV28 to TRBJ2-7, with 11 bases that match TRBD2. Germline loops: CDR1 MDHEN, CDR2 SYDVKM. CDR3 size: 14 residues. V gave up 6 bases and J gave up 1 base; unmatched junction bases: 2. The CDR3 region has the DNA TGTGCCAGCAGGAGACTAGCGGGATCCTACGAGCAGTACTTC. This encodes CASRRLAGSYEQYF.

V gene TRBV5-1 combines with J gene TRBJ2-7, with TRBD2 identical over 11 bases. There are 15 residues in the CDR3. The V gene's germline CDR1 is SGHRS and CDR2 YFSETQ. Trimming cost V 3 bases and J 4 bases; bases outside gene matches: 6. The CDR3 coding sequence is TGCGCCAGCAGCTACGGGACTAGCGGAAAGTACGAGCAGTACTTC. Translating it yields CASSYGTSGKYEQYF.

This chain joins TRBV30 and TRBJ2-1, with 8 bases fitting TRBD2. Germline V gene lookup returns CDR1 GTSNPN and CDR2 SVGIG (reference sequence). This CDR3 spans 12 amino acids. V shed 6 bases, J shed 8 bases, and the junction held 6 bases outside the gene matches. The CDR3: CACGLAGDEQFF. In nucleotides, the CDR3 is TGTGCCTGTGGACTAGCCGGGGATGAGCAGTTCTTC.

This clone was counted between two and nine times. The rearrangement joins TRBV6-4 to TRBJ2-3; 12 positions match TRBD2. CDR3 length: 15 amino acids. The germline V gene encodes CDR1 MRHNA and CDR2 SNTAGT. Trimming at V came to 3 bases and at J to 6 bases, leaving 4 bases not matched to a gene. The CDR3: CASSELAGGYDTQYF. The CDR3, as DNA: TGTGCCAGCAGTGAACTAGCGGGAGGTTACGATACGCAGTATTTT.

This clone appeared a single time. The V call is TRBV6-6, the J call TRBJ2-7; D possibly corresponds to TRBD2 (7 bases). Trimming left V 2 bases short and J 6 bases short, with 20 bases between. Germline V CDR1 and CDR2: MNHNY, SVGAGI (reference sequence). CDR3 size: 16 residues. In nucleotides, the CDR3 is TGTGCCAGCAGTTACGCGGGGGCCCCGACTCCTACCGAGCAGTACTTC. Protein product: CASSYAGAPTPTEQYF.

This chain links TRBV6-5 with TRBJ2-2; D is unclear. Germline V gene data show CDR1 as MNHEY and CDR2 as SVGAGI. The germline V and J ends were trimmed by 0 bases and 5 bases, with 7 bases remaining between them. The CDR3 totals 14 residues. CDR3 region: CASSYSTGTGELFF. The CDR3 DNA follows: TGTGCCAGCAGTTACTCCACCGGGACCGGGGAGCTGTTTTTT.

The J gene is TRBJ2-3, the V gene TRBV6-4; D may be TRBD2 (5 bases). V was shortened by 6 bases and J by 0 bases, with 13 bases between the two germline ends. This CDR3 is built from 15 residues. CDR1 and CDR2 (germline): MRHNA, SNTAGT. The CDR3 loop is CASSPGLVSTDTQYF. DNA of the CDR3: TGTGCCAGCAGCCCCGGACTGGTGAGCACAGATACGCAGTATTTT.

The chain links TRBV30 to TRBJ2-2; 10 bases are shared with TRBD1. CDR1 is GTSNPN and CDR2 is SVGIG in the germline V gene (reference sequence). V dropped 2 bases and J dropped 4; count of bases not matched to a gene: 4. CDR3 length: 15 amino acids. The CDR3: CAWSRQGAATGELFF. CDR3 DNA sequence: TGTGCCTGGAGTAGACAGGGGGCCGCCACCGGGGAGCTGTTTTTT.

The V call is TRBV7-2, the J call TRBJ2-2; 10 positions match TRBD2. With 8 bases clipped from V and 6 bases from J, the junction kept 6 bases outside the gene matches. Germline V gene sequence: CDR1 SGHTA, CDR2 FQGNSA. This CDR3 comprises 14 residues. The CDR3 sequence: CASHGSGRSGELFF. The CDR3, as DNA: TGTGCCAGCCATGGTAGCGGGAGGTCCGGGGAGCTGTTTTTT. The full variable domain, its missing parts supplied by reference TRBV7-2 and TRBJ2-2, is GAGVSQSPSNKVTEKGKDVELRCDPISGHTALYWYRQSLGQGLEFLIYFQGNSAPDKSGLPSDRFSAERTGGSVSTLTIQRTQQEDSAVYLCASHGSGRSGELFFGEGSRLTVL.

Of note for this clone: This CDR3 is also generated by other DNA sequences in the sample. The gene calls are TRBV18 and TRBJ2-5; D may be TRBD1 (6 bases). Germline V CDR1 and CDR2: KGHSH, LQKENI. V lost 0 bases to trimming and J lost 5 bases, with 13 bases between them. The CDR3 has 15 residues. CDR3 loop: CASSPPLAGEETQYF. CDR3 coding DNA: TGTGCCAGCTCACCACCCTTGGCAGGGGAGGAGACCCAGTACTTC.

The V gene is TRBV4-1, the J gene TRBJ1-1; D call uncertain. This CDR3 has 14 amino acids. V was trimmed by 7 bases and J by 6 bases, leaving 18 bases between them. Germline CDR1 MGHRA, CDR2 YSYEKL. CDR3 residues: CASTNSGSISEAFF. The CDR3 DNA follows: TGCGCCAGCACCAACTCGGGGTCTATATCTGAAGCTTTCTTT.